This entry concerns a single TCR beta chain. The antigen remains undetermined. This CDR3 comprises 16 residues. The ends lost 0 bases at V and 4 bases at J; junction bases unmatched: 5. Germline V lookup: CDR1 LGHNA, CDR2 YSLEER. This sample is part of a study of shared clonotypes between healthy human individuals. Notes on the study in general: Relative to clonotypes present in all four donors, those not shared had lower generation probabilities. The sharing of about 5.3% of naive CD4 clonotypes was seen across several donors.

Terminally differentiated effector memory CD45RA+ cells were left out of the naive CD8 fraction, which was CD45RO-negative and positively selected for CCR7. Template for every sorted-subset replicate PCR totaled approximately 0.2 ug DNA, about 30,000 T cell genomes. Some clones are missing from TCRdb's copy, which holds only in-frame ones; the method was immunoSEQ multiplex PCR. Here the sample spans some 2.1 million clones, 85% to 95% being singletons. The V and J genes are TRBV4-3 and TRBJ2-1; 8 nucleotides agree with TRBD2. This sequence originates from a man between 18 and 29 years old in good health. Material for sequencing was naive CD8+ T cells sorted from blood. The CDR3 DNA is TGCGCCAGCAGCCAAGATCAACCTAGCGGGTACAATGAGCAGTTCTTC. It specifies CASSQDQPSGYNEQFF.